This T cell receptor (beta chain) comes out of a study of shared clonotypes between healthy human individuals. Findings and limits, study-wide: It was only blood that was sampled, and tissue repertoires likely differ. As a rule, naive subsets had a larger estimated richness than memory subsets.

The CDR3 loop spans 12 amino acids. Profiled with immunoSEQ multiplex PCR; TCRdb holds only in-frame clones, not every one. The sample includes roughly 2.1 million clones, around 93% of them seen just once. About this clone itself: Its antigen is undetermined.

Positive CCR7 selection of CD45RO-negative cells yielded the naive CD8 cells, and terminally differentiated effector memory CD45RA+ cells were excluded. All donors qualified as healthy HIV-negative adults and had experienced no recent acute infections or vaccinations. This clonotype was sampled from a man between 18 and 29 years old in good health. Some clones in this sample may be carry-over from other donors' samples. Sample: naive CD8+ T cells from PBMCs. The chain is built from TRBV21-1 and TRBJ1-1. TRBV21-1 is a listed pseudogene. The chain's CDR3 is CASSLHRDRAFF. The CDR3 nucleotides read TGTGCCAGCAGCCTCCACCGAGATCGGGCTTTCTTT.